The present entry profiles one T cell receptor (beta chain) with its context. The target antigen is unknown. This sample stems from a study of CD8 T cells in ankylosing spondylitis. Study conclusions and caveats: Ankylosing spondylitis blood appeared to be characterized by a TCR beta motif of 8 or 9 highly homologous variants.

Each CDR3 protein gets one entry after TCRdb re-called the 5' RACE reads with MiXCR. This sample carries roughly 36,000 distinct CDR3 sequences, around 14% of them seen once, and the ten largest clones take 36%. With 2 bases removed from V and 5 bases from J, the gap between germline ends came to 10 bases. This CDR3 is 14 amino acids long. Germline lookup yields CDR1 MNHNY and CDR2 SVGAGI (reference sequence). The J gene is TRBJ1-5, the V gene TRBV6-6, with D tentatively TRBD1 (5 bases). The TCR was taken from a male donor with ankylosing spondylitis or in good health (not recorded which). Sequencing was performed on blood. CDR3 loop: CASSYGGFHQPQHF. Here the CDR3 DNA reads TGTGCCAGCAGTTACGGGGGATTTCATCAGCCCCAGCATTTT.